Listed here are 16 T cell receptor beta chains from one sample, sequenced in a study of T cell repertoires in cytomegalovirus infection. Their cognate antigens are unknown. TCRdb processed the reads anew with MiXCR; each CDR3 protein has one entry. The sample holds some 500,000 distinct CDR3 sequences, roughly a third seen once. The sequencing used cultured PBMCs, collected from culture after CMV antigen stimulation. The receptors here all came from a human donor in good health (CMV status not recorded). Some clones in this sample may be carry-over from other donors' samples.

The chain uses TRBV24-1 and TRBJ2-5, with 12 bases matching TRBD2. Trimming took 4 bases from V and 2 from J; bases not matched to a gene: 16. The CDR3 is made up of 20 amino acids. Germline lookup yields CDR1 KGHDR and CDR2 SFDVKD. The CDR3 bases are TGTGCCACCAGTGACCCTCCCAGGACTAGCGGGAAGAGAACTCAAGAGACCCAGTACTTC. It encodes CATSDPPRTSGKRTQETQYF.

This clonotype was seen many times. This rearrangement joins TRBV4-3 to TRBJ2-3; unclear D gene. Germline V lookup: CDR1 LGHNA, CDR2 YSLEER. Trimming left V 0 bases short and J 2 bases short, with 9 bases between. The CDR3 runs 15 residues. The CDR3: CASSQDRTYTDTQYF. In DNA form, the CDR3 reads TGCGCCAGCAGCCAAGATAGGACCTACACAGATACGCAGTATTTT.

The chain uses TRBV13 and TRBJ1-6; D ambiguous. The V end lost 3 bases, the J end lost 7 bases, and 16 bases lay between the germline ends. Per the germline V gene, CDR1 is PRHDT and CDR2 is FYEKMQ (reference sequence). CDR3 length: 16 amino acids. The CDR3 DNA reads TGTGCCAGCAGCTTGGGCAGAACCCCTGGGAATTCACCCCTCCACTTT. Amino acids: CASSLGRTPGNSPLHF.

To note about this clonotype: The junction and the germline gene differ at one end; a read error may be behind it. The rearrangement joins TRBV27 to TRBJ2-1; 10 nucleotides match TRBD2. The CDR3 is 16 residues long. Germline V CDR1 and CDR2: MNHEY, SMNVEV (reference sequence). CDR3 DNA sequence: TGTGTCAGCAGCTCCCGACTAGCGGGCCTCTACAATGAGCAGTTCTTC. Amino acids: CVSSSRLAGLYNEQFF.

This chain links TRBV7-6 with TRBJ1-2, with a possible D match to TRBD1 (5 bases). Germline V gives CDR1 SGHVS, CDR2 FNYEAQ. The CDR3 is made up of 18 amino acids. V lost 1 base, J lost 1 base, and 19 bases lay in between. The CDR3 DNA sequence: TGTGCCAGCAGCTTAGTGCCTTATCCGGGGCGAATTAACTATGGCTACACCTTC. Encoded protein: CASSLVPYPGRINYGYTF.

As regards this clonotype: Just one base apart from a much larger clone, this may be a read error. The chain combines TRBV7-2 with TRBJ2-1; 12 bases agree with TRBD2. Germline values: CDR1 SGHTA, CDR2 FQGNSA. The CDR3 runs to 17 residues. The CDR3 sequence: CASSFRLAGVSYKEQFF. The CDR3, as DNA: TGTGCCAGCAGCTTTAGACTAGCGGGAGTCTCCTACAAGGAGCAGTTCTTC. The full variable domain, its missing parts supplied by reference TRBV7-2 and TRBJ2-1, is GAGVSQSPSNKVTEKGKDVELRCDPISGHTALYWYRQSLGQGLEFLIYFQGNSAPDKSGLPSDRFSAERTGGSVSTLTIQRTQQEDSAVYLCASSFRLAGVSYKEQFFGPGTRLTVL.

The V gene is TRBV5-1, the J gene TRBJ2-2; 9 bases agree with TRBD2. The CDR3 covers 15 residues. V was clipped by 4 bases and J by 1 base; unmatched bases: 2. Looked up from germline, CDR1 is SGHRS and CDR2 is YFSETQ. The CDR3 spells CASSPSGKNTGELFF. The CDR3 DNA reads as TGCGCCAGCAGCCCTAGCGGGAAGAACACCGGGGAGCTGTTTTTT.

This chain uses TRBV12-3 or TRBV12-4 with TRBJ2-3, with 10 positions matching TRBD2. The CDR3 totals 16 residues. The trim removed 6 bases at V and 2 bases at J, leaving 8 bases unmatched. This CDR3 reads CASRPRGLADTDTQYF. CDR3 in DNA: TGTGCCAGCAGACCTCGAGGACTAGCGGACACAGATACGCAGTATTTT.

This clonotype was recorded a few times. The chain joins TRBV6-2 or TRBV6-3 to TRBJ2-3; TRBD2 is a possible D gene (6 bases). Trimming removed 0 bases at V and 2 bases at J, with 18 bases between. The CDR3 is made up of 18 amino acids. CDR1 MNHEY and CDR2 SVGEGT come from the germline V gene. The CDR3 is CASSYSNRADYSTDTQYF. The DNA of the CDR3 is TGTGCCAGCAGTTACTCGAATCGGGCGGACTACTCCACAGATACGCAGTATTTT.

The CDR3 here is CASSLLPRPSSGNTIYF. The CDR3 nucleotides read TGTGCCAGCAGCTTACTCCCTCGCCCGAGCTCTGGAAACACCATATATTTT. The V call is TRBV7-2, the J call TRBJ1-3; D gene uncertain. This CDR3 is built from 17 residues. The V gene lost 2 bases and the J gene lost 0 bases, with 14 bases spanning the gap. Germline lookup yields CDR1 SGHTA and CDR2 FQGNSA.

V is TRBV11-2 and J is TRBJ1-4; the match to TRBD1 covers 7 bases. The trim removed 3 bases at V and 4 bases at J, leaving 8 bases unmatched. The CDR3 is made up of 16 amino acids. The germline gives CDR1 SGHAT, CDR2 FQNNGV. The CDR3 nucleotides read TGTGCCAGCAGCTTTAGGAGGACAGGCTTTAATGAAAAACTGTTTTTT. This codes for CASSFRRTGFNEKLFF.

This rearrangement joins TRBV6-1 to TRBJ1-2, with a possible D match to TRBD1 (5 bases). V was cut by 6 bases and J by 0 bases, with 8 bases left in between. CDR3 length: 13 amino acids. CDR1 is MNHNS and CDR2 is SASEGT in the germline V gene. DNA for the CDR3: TGTGCCAGCAGGGACACTTCTAACTATGGCTACACCTTC. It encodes CASRDTSNYGYTF.

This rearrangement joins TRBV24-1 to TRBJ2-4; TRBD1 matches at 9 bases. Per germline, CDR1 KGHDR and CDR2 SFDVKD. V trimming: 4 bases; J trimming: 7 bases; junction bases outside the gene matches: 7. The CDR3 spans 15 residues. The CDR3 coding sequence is TGTGCCACCAGTGACCGGACCGGGACAGGGAACATTCAGTACTTC. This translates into CATSDRTGTGNIQYF.

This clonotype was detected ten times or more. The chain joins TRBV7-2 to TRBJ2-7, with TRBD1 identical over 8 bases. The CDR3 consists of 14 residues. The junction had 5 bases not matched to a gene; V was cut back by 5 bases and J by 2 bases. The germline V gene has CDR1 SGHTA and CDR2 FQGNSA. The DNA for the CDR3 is TGTGCCAGCAGCGGGACAGGTTACACCTACGAGCAGTACTTC. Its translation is CASSGTGYTYEQYF.

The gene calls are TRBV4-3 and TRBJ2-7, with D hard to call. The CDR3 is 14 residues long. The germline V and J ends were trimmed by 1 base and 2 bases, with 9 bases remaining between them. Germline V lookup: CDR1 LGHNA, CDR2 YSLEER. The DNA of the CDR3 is TGCGCCAGCAGCCAAGTCCGGCATACCTACGAGCAGTACTTC. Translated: CASSQVRHTYEQYF.

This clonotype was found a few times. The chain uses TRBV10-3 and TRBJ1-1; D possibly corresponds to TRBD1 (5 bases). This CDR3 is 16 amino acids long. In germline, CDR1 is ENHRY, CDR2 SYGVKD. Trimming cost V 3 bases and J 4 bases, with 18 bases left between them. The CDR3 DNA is TGTGCCATCAGTGACAGGGTAGGACTCTCGAGCACTGAAGCTTTCTTT. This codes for CAISDRVGLSSTEAFF.